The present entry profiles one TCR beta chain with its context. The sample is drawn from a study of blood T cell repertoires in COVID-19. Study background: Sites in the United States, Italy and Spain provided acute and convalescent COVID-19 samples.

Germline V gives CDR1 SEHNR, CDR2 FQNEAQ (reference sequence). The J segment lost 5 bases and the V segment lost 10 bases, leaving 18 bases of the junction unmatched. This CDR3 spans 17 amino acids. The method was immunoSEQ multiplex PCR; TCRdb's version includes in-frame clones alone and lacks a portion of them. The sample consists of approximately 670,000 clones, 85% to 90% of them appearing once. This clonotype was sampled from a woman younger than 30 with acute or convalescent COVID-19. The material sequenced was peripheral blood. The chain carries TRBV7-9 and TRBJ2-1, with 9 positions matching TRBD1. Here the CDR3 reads CANPPPSDRGHHNEQFF. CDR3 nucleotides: TGTGCCAACCCCCCGCCTTCGGACAGGGGTCATCACAATGAGCAGTTCTTC.